This TCR beta chain was captured in a study of blood T cell repertoires in COVID-19. A Seattle source enrolled patients during active infection and followed them longitudinally. Generated by immunoSEQ multiplex PCR, the TCRdb table keeps only in-frame clones and is missing some. The table includes hundreds of thousands of clones, over 75% detected once. Germline CDR1 is SGHTA and CDR2 is FQGNSA. Trimming cost V 3 bases and J 0 bases, with 12 bases left between them. The CDR3 loop spans 15 amino acids. The chain is built from TRBV7-2 and TRBJ2-7; D might be TRBD2 (6 bases). The receptor was isolated from a man aged 45-65 years with COVID-19, enrolled during active disease. Specimen: peripheral blood. This chain's CDR3 is CASSFDGGGSYEQYF. CDR3 coding DNA: TGTGCCAGCAGCTTTGACGGGGGTGGCTCCTACGAGCAGTACTTC.